This T cell receptor beta chain was profiled in a study of cytomegalovirus exposure and HLA in healthy donors (dated by TCRdb to about 2017). Study-wide context: According to an earlier analysis of 450 to 650 of the donors, some 180 million T cells yielded 95 million to 140 million unique TCR beta sequences and approximately 300 Gb of sequence data. An early release that covered some 630 HLA-typed donors contained about 300 gigabases of sequencing data and 65 million to 100 million unique TCR sequences. The genetic ancestry cluster associated with self-reported Caucasian donors included approximately 85% of the roughly 400 genotyped donors. The study aimed to test whether cataloging public T cell receptors could reveal signatures of past pathogen exposure. The study profiled the T cell repertoires of under 850 subjects by immunosequencing and related them to cytomegalovirus serostatus. Along with the approximately 650-subject first cohort, a separate validation cohort of 120 different subjects was used. To predict cytomegalovirus infection status, the study brought together high-throughput TCR immunosequencing, statistical association of individual TCRs with disease status, and machine learning. A later analysis re-analyzed previously published TCR beta repertoires from roughly 630 donors and added high-resolution HLA genotyping to study TCR occurrence patterns. In the later analysis, no new phenotypic data were used to find candidate immune exposures; instead, reliance was placed on TCR beta sequences and their occurrence across donors. In an earlier analysis of 587 of the donors, high-throughput TCR beta sequencing was used to judge whether each TCR beta V gene segment behaved as functional or pseudogenic. Donor age, sex, ethnicity and CMV serostatus were compiled alongside the repertoire data. A later genetic analysis used genome-wide SNP genotypes for about 60% of the roughly 670 donors, treating that subset as a discovery cohort. All discovery cohort repertoires had been generated using a single sequencing platform. HLA typing included class I and class II loci at four-digit resolution. The number of donors typed differed by locus, with roughly 620-630 for A, B, C, DRB1 and DQB1, around 560 for DQA1, 600 to 610 for DPA1, and approximately 470 for DPB1. A few DR-DQ haplotypes were treated as single units for association and clustering because of strong linkage in the cohort. On average, around 240,000 unique TCR beta nucleotide sequences were sequenced per donor among 398 genotyped donors of the cohort, with approximately 18% of those sequences being non-productive. Paper-wide results and their limitations: A later analysis found that most CMV-associated TCR beta chains appeared HLA-restricted, with HLA associations seemingly driven largely by CMV exposure. A further reported finding was that TCR beta sequences accurately predicted the HLA-A and HLA-B alleles for most subjects in the first cohort. In the study, approximately 160 TCR beta chains were listed as associated with cytomegalovirus. According to a later genetic analysis, donors in an Asian-associated ancestry cluster had fewer N-insertions in productive TCRs than the approximately 650-donor mean. Most TCR sequences were seen in very few donors, while some public TCRs were found in many individuals. Roughly uniform sequencing depth across donors was assumed in presence/absence analyses, although this assumption may not hold. V-gene and J-gene trimming of TCR beta chains was associated with a missense DCLRE1C variant in a later genetic analysis, and the association was replicated in an independent cohort. Because counts were too low, roughly 16 rarely observed V segments, including chromosome 9 orphons, were excluded from the earlier analysis of around 590 of the donors. In vitro tests confirmed that a few of the cytomegalovirus-associated TCR beta chains recognize cytomegalovirus antigens. It was suggested by the authors that the approach could potentially be generalized to other disease states and immunological phenotypes. When HLA alleles, especially DR and DQ, strongly co-occurred, attributing TCR associations to individual alleles was difficult. Because some donors lacked HLA typing at each locus, the association tests relied only on the typed subset. The classifier was reported to diagnose cytomegalovirus status with high specificity and sensitivity in both the original cohort and the validation cohort. In a later analysis, HLA-associated TCR beta chains showed more clonal expansion and lower generation probabilities than non-associated chains that were equally common. In an earlier analysis of a few hundred of the donors, most TCR beta V segments were observed in productive rearrangements about 90% or about 30% of the time, broadly matching IMGT annotations. Immune exposure information for the cohort was limited to CMV serostatus. At a false discovery rate of 0.05, a later analysis linked around 15,000 TCR beta sequences to specific HLA alleles. Some IMGT-functional V segments, including TRBV6-2 and TRBV6-3, could not be distinguished by the 87-base-pair reads and were therefore excluded. The sequencing pipeline was judged likely to have produced a cluster of highly shared sequence variants as a technical artifact. This cohort had only TCR beta chains sequenced, and the lack of alpha or paired-chain data limited which features could be detected. A later analysis reported that several top co-occurrence clusters appeared linked to parvovirus B19, influenza, CMV and Epstein-Barr virus. In a later analysis, TCR association rates were found to vary across HLA loci, with the most associated TCRs seen for DRB1 alleles and the fewest for HLA-C alleles. Linkage disequilibrium might explain the correlated functional status among segregating V segments, but an unknown experimental factor could not be excluded.

From its cysteine to its phenylalanine, the CDR3 spans 10 amino acids. The DNA shown is the 30-base CDR3, in frame from base 1. CDR1 and CDR2 are drawn from the germline V gene (reference sequence): DFQATT, SNEGSKA. With regard to this clone: Its antigen has not been determined. Base quality data are lacking; no much larger clone is found one base away.

The library was produced with the immunoSEQ multiplex PCR assay. For the multiplex PCR, a mixture combining 60 forward primers for TCR Vbeta segments and 13 reverse primers for TCR Jbeta segments was used. The CDR3 region of rearranged TCR beta genes was amplified from genomic DNA with a multiplex PCR assay. The Illumina HiSeq System was used to sequence the amplified TCR beta libraries as 87-base-pair reads. The original methods were these. A later analysis counted about 80 million unique TCR beta chains across the 700 or so repertoires, and some 11 million of these chains were shared by at least two donors. A nearest-neighbor algorithm error-corrected the raw reads and collapsed the reads into unique sequences, merging closely related sequences to remove PCR and sequencing errors. To assign V, D and J gene segments, CDR3 sequences were aligned to IMGT reference sequences. For a sequence to be retained, at least a six-nucleotide match to both a V gene segment and a J gene segment was required. Rearrangements were called productive when the CDR3 lacked stop codons and stayed in frame with V and J; all others were non-productive. Following IMGT convention, CDR3 was defined as the stretch from the second conserved V-encoded cysteine up to the conserved J-encoded phenylalanine. The earlier analysis of about 590 of the donors excluded sequences that lacked an unambiguous match to a single V gene segment. An earlier analysis of some 500 of the donors classified V segments as functional when productive rearrangements were above 56.7% and as segregating when the standard deviation between donors was above 5%. A statistical classification framework was built to diagnose cytomegalovirus status from the catalog of TCR beta chain sequences. A later analysis assigned V and J genes by comparing TCR nucleotide sequences with IMGT/GENE-DB human TR gene sequences. In a later analysis, CDR3 sequences and most-parsimonious VDJ recombination scenarios were assigned using the TCRdist pipeline. In a later analysis, every TCR beta chain was defined by the combination of its CDR3 amino acid sequence and its V-gene family, and reads without a unique V-gene family were dropped. As a way to deal with suspected cross-contamination and a sequencing artifact, a later analysis dropped hundreds of nucleotide sequences that were highly shared and had low generation probability. A later analysis calculated a clonal expansion index for each public chain from normalized within-repertoire ranks of inferred template counts. In a later analysis, generation probabilities were computed with a VDJ recombination model fitted to out-of-frame rearrangements, and the resulting probabilities were checked against IGoR. In a later analysis, hypergeometric tests were used to score TCR-TCR, TCR-HLA and TCR-CMV co-occurrence, with a repertoire-size bias correction applied to TCR pairs. To estimate false discovery rates, a later analysis permuted the HLA or CMV assignments 20 times. In a later analysis, co-occurring TCRs were grouped with DBSCAN, and TCRdist sequence similarity was added when clustering was performed within HLA-allele-positive subsets. Co-occurrence clustering excluded repertoires with fewer than 30,000 or more than 120,000 public chains, plus five with anomalous nucleotide sharing. This immuneACCESS table, as held by TCRdb, lists in-frame sequences with V and J called but not all clones. Of the missing ones, under half trace to an unresolved V gene in checked studies; the others have no known cause. V and J calls and clone size are given by that table; D and trimming were obtained from the DNA. This sample gives roughly 130,000 clones in total; roughly four fifths of them show up just once. The leading ten clones occupy about 1.2% of the sample.

The cohort was made up of roughly 670 healthy bone marrow donors. Cohort members were all nominally healthy when sampled, although unrecorded immune exposures were likely present. The donor was CMV seronegative and belonged to the group of 352 seronegative cohort members. Each donor provided a peripheral blood sample, and peripheral blood mononuclear cells were used for TCR beta sequencing. The Qiagen DNeasy Blood Extraction Kit was used to extract genomic DNA from the blood cell samples. This TCR derives from a girl aged 2-9 years in good health and CMV-seronegative. The sequenced sample consisted of PBMCs. The chain was built from TRBV20-1 and TRBJ2-3; the D gene cannot be named for sure. CDR3 sequence: CGRGTDTQYF. The nucleotides read TGCGGCCGGGGCACAGATACGCAGTATTTT.